The 9 T cell receptor beta chains given below trace back to one sample, sequenced in a study of post-analysis software for immune sequencing data. Carried by the TCR beta cDNA libraries were unique molecular identifiers. One entry per CDR3 protein, called by TCRdb with MiXCR from the PCR reads. Found here are hundreds of thousands of distinct CDR3 sequences, roughly 45% of them singletons; the top ten hold over 10%. Whole-study results and caveats: Controls showed lower frequencies than patients for roughly five TRBV segments, and TRBV5-6, TRBV5-1 and TRBV20-1 were among these.

Their target antigens are unknown. Sequenced material: blood. The origin of the receptors is a girl aged 10 to 17 with multiple sclerosis.

This clonotype was detected once. The chain joins TRBV28 to TRBJ2-3; 9 bases line up with TRBD2. Trimming removed 5 bases from V and 6 bases from J; junction bases left unmatched: 9. Per the germline V gene, CDR1 is MDHEN and CDR2 is SYDVKM. The CDR3 runs to 15 residues. DNA for the CDR3: TGTGCCAGCAGTGCAAAGGGACTAGCATTGGATACGCAGTATTTT. This translates into CASSAKGLALDTQYF.

The V call is TRBV20-1, the J call TRBJ1-2; maybe TRBD1 (5 bases). V lost 0 bases and J lost 6, with 11 bases in between. CDR1 and CDR2 from the germline V gene are DFQATT and SNEGSKA (reference sequence). The CDR3 contains 13 residues. The chain's CDR3 is CSARDPGSDGYTF. In nucleotides, the CDR3 is TGCAGTGCTAGAGATCCAGGGTCCGATGGCTACACCTTC.

The rearrangement links TRBV5-8 to TRBJ2-6; tentative D call: TRBD2 (5 bases). Per germline, CDR1 SGHTS and CDR2 YDEGEE. CDR3 length: 14 amino acids. Trimming left V 6 bases short and J 0 bases short, with 7 bases between. The CDR3 DNA is TGTGCCAGCACCCGGGACTCTGGGGCCAACGTCCTGACTTTC. It encodes CASTRDSGANVLTF.

A few counts support this clonotype. The chain is built from TRBV6-5 and TRBJ2-7; TRBD1 matches at 8 bases. The CDR3 consists of 14 residues. Trimming removed 6 bases from V and 1 base from J; junction bases left unmatched: 5. The germline gives CDR1 MNHEY, CDR2 SVGAGI. This CDR3 is CASRRGTGSYEQYF. DNA for the CDR3: TGTGCCAGCAGGCGAGGGACAGGATCCTACGAGCAGTACTTC.

The gene calls are TRBV7-2 and TRBJ2-7, with 10 nucleotides matching TRBD1. Losses at the gene ends were 3 bases for V and 2 bases for J; bases not matched to a gene: 4. Germline loops: CDR1 SGHTA, CDR2 FQGNSA. The CDR3 is 15 amino acids. The CDR3 here is CASSLGTGDTYEQYF. Here the CDR3 DNA reads TGTGCCAGCAGCTTGGGGACAGGGGACACCTACGAGCAGTACTTC.

The rearrangement uses TRBV7-6 and TRBJ2-3; 7 bases agree with TRBD2. CDR1 SGHVS and CDR2 FNYEAQ come from the germline V gene. This CDR3 is built from 16 residues. J lost 2 bases, V lost 2 bases, and 7 bases had no gene match. The CDR3 nucleotides read TGTGCCAGCAGCTTAATGGGGCGGGGGAACACAGATACGCAGTATTTT. Translated: CASSLMGRGNTDTQYF.

The rearrangement joins TRBV29-1 to TRBJ1-1, with 9 positions matching TRBD1. Unmatched junction bases numbered 8, after V lost 6 bases and J lost 0 bases. The length of the CDR3 is 15 residues. In germline, CDR1 is SQVTM, CDR2 ANQGSEA. This CDR3 is CSVPTGGLMNTEAFF. The CDR3 nucleotides read TGCAGCGTCCCCACAGGGGGCCTGATGAACACTGAAGCTTTCTTT.

The chain employs TRBV28 and TRBJ2-7; D is undetermined. The V and J ends lost 3 bases and 1 base respectively, with 13 bases between them. Germline V gives CDR1 MDHEN, CDR2 SYDVKM. This CDR3 spans 15 amino acids. The CDR3 DNA is TGTGCCAGCAGTTTCCTGGGAACACTGTCCTACGAGCAGTACTTC. Translated, it gives CASSFLGTLSYEQYF.

This chain uses TRBV7-2 with TRBJ2-1; 7 bases line up with TRBD2. Looked up from germline, CDR1 is SGHTA and CDR2 is FQGNSA. The CDR3 extends over 15 amino acids. Germline trimming cut 2 bases from V and 3 bases from J; bases unmatched to any gene: 4. The CDR3 coding sequence is TGTGCCAGCAGCTTAAATGGCGGGAGCTACAATGAGCAGTTCTTC. Translating it yields CASSLNGGSYNEQFF.